These 11 T cell receptor beta chains were all obtained from the same sample, sequenced in a study of blood T cell repertoires in COVID-19 (dated by TCRdb to 2018 to 2020). The library came from the immunoSEQ multiplex PCR assay. In TCRdb, the immuneACCESS table is reduced to in-frame sequences with V and J assigned. These tables do not hold every clone; where another copy was compared, an unresolved V gene accounts for under half, and the others remain unexplained. A total of 310,000 or so clones appear in this sample, about nine tenths of them only once. The ten largest account for 1% to 1.3% of the sample. Material for sequencing was PBMCs or T cells enriched from blood (not recorded which). The receptors originated from a woman younger than 45 who had recovered from COVID-19.

The V gene is TRBV7-2, the J gene TRBJ2-3; no definite D call. Germline V lookup: CDR1 SGHTA, CDR2 FQGNSA. The CDR3 consists of 13 residues. Trimming took off 8 bases at V and 0 bases at J, with 9 bases between the two ends. This CDR3 is CASGSGSTDTQYF. The CDR3 DNA is TGTGCCAGCGGGTCCGGGAGCACAGATACGCAGTATTTT.

The genes are TRBV5-6 and TRBJ1-2, with TRBD1 as a possible D gene (6 bases). Germline V gives CDR1 SGHDT, CDR2 YYEEEE. With 1 base removed from V and 2 bases from J, the gap between germline ends came to 9 bases. The CDR3 sequence is 14 residues long. The CDR3: CASSLYRVNYGYTF. In nucleotides, the CDR3 is TGTGCCAGCAGCTTGTACAGGGTAAACTATGGCTACACCTTC.

In its sample, this clone was seen once. The chain has TRBV7-9 and TRBJ2-7; 11 nucleotides line up with TRBD2. This CDR3 is 17 amino acids long. V shed 1 base, J shed 1 base, and the junction held 6 bases outside the gene matches. The germline CDR1 and CDR2 sequences are SEHNR and FQNEAQ (reference sequence). The CDR3 region is CASSLGRGTSGSYEQYF. DNA of the CDR3: TGTGCCAGCAGCTTAGGACGGGGGACTAGCGGTTCCTACGAGCAGTACTTC.

The chain uses TRBV5-1 and TRBJ2-3, with a tentative D call TRBD2 (6 bases). Per germline, CDR1 SGHRS and CDR2 YFSETQ. CDR3 size: 15 residues. With 1 base removed from V and 6 bases from J, the gap between germline ends came to 15 bases. CDR3 in amino acids: CASSLRGLPVDTQYF. The CDR3 region has the DNA TGCGCCAGCAGCTTGAGGGGACTCCCAGTTGATACGCAGTATTTT.

This clone turned up a few times. This chain joins TRBV6-5 and TRBJ1-4, with a possible D match to TRBD1 (6 bases). The CDR3 is 14 amino acids. Trimming took 9 bases from V and 3 from J, leaving 14 bases between them. The germline V gene encodes CDR1 MNHEY and CDR2 SVGAGI. CDR3 protein: CASQTGSSNEKLFF. The CDR3 DNA reads as TGTGCCAGTCAAACAGGGTCATCTAATGAAAAACTGTTTTTT.

V and J are TRBV10-2 and TRBJ1-2; 8 bases map to TRBD1. V lost 2 bases to trimming and J lost 3 bases; unmatched junction nucleotides: 5. CDR3 length: 15 residues. Germline CDR1 WSHSY, CDR2 SAAADI. CDR3 coding DNA: TGCGCCAGCAGTGAGGGACAGGGTCTGGACTATGGCTACACCTTC. The encoded protein is CASSEGQGLDYGYTF.

The chain is built from TRBV5-4 and TRBJ1-4, with 9 positions matching TRBD1. CDR1 and CDR2 (germline): SGHNT, YYREEE (reference sequence). This CDR3 has 15 residues. With V trimmed by 3 bases and J by 9 bases, 9 bases remained unmatched. CDR3 sequence reads: CASSSRTGADQKLFF. In nucleotides, the CDR3 is TGTGCCAGCAGCTCCCGGACAGGGGCAGATCAAAAACTGTTTTTT.

The chain carries TRBV6-5 and TRBJ1-4; 8 bases agree with TRBD1. This CDR3 contains 14 residues. V lost 6 bases, J lost 8 bases, and 8 bases stayed unmatched. CDR1 is MNHEY, CDR2 SVGAGI, per germline. DNA of the CDR3: TGTGCCAGCAGCCAGGGGGCTTCGGGAGAAAAACTGTTTTTT. It translates to CASSQGASGEKLFF.

This chain uses TRBV5-4 with TRBJ2-7; 10 positions agree with TRBD2. The CDR3 spans 15 residues. V shed 1 base, J shed 6 bases, and the junction held 7 bases outside the gene matches. Germline values: CDR1 SGHNT, CDR2 YYREEE (reference sequence). CDR3 residues: CASSLRGLAFSEQYF. The CDR3 bases are TGTGCCAGCAGCTTGAGGGGACTAGCGTTTTCCGAGCAGTACTTC.

This chain links TRBV16 with TRBJ2-2, with 10 bases aligning to TRBD1. Germline trimming cut 5 bases from V and 1 base from J; bases unmatched to any gene: 4. The CDR3 is 16 amino acids. Germline lookup yields CDR1 KGHSY and CDR2 FQNENV. The CDR3 nucleotides read TGTGCCAGCAGCAAGGGACAGGGGAAGAACACCGGGGAGCTGTTTTTT. It translates to CASSKGQGKNTGELFF. Variable domain in full (rest from reference TRBV16 and TRBJ2-2): GEEVAQTPKHLVRGEGQKAKLYCAPIKGHSYVFWYQQVLKNEFKFLISFQNENVFDETGMPKERFSAKCLPNSPCSLEIQATKLEDSAVYFCASSKGQGKNTGELFFGEGSRLTVL.

This clone appeared once. The V gene is TRBV18, the J gene TRBJ2-5; 10 bases are shared with TRBD2. This CDR3 is 18 amino acids long. CDR1 and CDR2 from the germline V gene are KGHSH and LQKENI. The J segment lost 3 bases and the V segment lost 3 bases, leaving 13 bases of the junction unmatched. CDR3 in DNA: TGTGCCAGCTCACCTCTCCCAGGGCTAGCGGGAGTAGAAGAGACCCAGTACTTC. This sequence encodes CASSPLPGLAGVEETQYF.